The 19 T cell receptor beta chains listed next were all sequenced from one sample in a study of T cell clonotyping in hematopoietic cell transplantation. Time point indicated: recipient sample about 28 days before transplant, after cytoreduction. Some clones are missing from TCRdb's copy, which holds only in-frame ones; the method was immunoSEQ multiplex PCR. Of 15,000 to 20,000 clones listed, approximately 75% were seen once; the top ten hold less than 20%. This specimen consisted of peripheral blood mononuclear cells, obtained before stem cell transplant. All receptors come from a man aged 60 to 75 with acute myeloid leukemia. Some clones in this sample may be carry-over from other donors' samples.

This sequence joins TRBV7-2 and TRBJ1-3, with D possibly being TRBD1 (5 bases). Germline assignment: CDR1 SGHTA and CDR2 FQGNSA. CDR3 length equals 17 residues. Trimming removed 5 bases at V and 4 bases at J, with 21 bases between. CDR3 protein: CASSLLWDFVNGNTIYF. The CDR3 nucleotides are TGTGCCAGCAGCCTCCTTTGGGACTTTGTGAACGGAAACACCATATATTTT.

V is TRBV11-3 and J is TRBJ2-7; D may match TRBD1 or TRBD2 (5 bases each). Germline CDR1 reads SGHNT; CDR2 reads YENEEA. The CDR3 covers 14 residues. Between the trimmed V and J ends, which lost 5 bases and 0 bases, there was a span of 11 bases. In DNA form, the CDR3 reads TGTGCCAGCAGCAAGGTGGGGGACTCCTACGAGCAGTACTTC. It yields the protein CASSKVGDSYEQYF.

The chain employs TRBV9 and TRBJ2-3; D remains ambiguous. Germline lookup yields CDR1 SGDLS and CDR2 YYNGEE. With 0 bases removed from V and 4 bases from J, the gap between germline ends came to 12 bases. CDR3 length: 15 amino acids. The CDR3 sequence is CASSVASQQSDTQYF. The DNA for the CDR3 is TGTGCCAGCAGCGTAGCTTCACAACAGTCAGATACGCAGTATTTT.

The V call is TRBV7-9, the J call TRBJ2-2; D remains unclear. Per germline, CDR1 SEHNR and CDR2 FQNEAQ (reference sequence). The CDR3 consists of 15 residues. The V gene lost 7 bases and the J gene lost 1 base, with 13 bases spanning the gap. The CDR3 DNA is TGTGCCAGCAACTTCTTGGACGGGAACACCGGGGAGCTGTTTTTT. It translates to CASNFLDGNTGELFF.

The table lists this clone with a few counts. The chain employs TRBV11-2 and TRBJ1-2, with D possibly matching TRBD1 (6 bases). The CDR3 is made up of 16 amino acids. The ends were cut back, 2 bases at V and 0 bases at J, with 13 bases in the middle. Germline lookup yields CDR1 SGHAT and CDR2 FQNNGV. The CDR3 DNA reads as TGTGCCAGCAGCTTAAACACAGGGTGGGCTAACTATGGCTACACCTTC. Translated: CASSLNTGWANYGYTF. Full variable domain (remainder filled in from reference TRBV11-2 and TRBJ1-2): EAGVAQSPRYKIIEKRQSVAFWCNPISGHATLYWYQQILGQGPKLLIQFQNNGVVDDSQLPKDRFSAERLKGVDSTLKIQPAKLEDSAVYLCASSLNTGWANYGYTFGSGTRLTVV.

The chain is built from TRBV11-3 and TRBJ2-7; the D gene is possibly TRBD1 (5 bases). The CDR3 contains 18 residues. The germline V gene has CDR1 SGHNT and CDR2 YENEEA. Trimming cost V 1 base and J 5 bases, with 24 bases left between them. The CDR3 DNA reads as TGTGCCAGCAGCTTAGGGGGCCCGTCCCGCCAGGGCGAGCACGAGCAGTACTTC. It is translated as CASSLGGPSRQGEHEQYF.

V is TRBV30 and J is TRBJ1-3, with a weak D call TRBD1 (5 bases). Germline assignment: CDR1 GTSNPN and CDR2 SVGIG (reference sequence). The CDR3 covers 15 residues. Trimming stripped 4 bases from V and 2 bases from J, with 15 bases between. The CDR3 nucleotides are TGTGCCTGGACCAGGGAGTCAAGGGCTGGAAACACCATATATTTT. Amino acid sequence: CAWTRESRAGNTIYF.

The gene calls are TRBV11-2 and TRBJ2-7; D is possibly TRBD1 or TRBD2 (5 bases each). This CDR3 has 15 residues. Germline-derived CDR1 and CDR2 are SGHAT and FQNNGV. With 5 bases removed from V and 2 bases from J, the gap between germline ends came to 16 bases. The CDR3 coding sequence is TGTGCCAGCAGCCTTTCCGGGGCCCCACCCTACGAGCAGTACTTC. It specifies CASSLSGAPPYEQYF. The full variable domain, in which reference TRBV11-2 and TRBJ2-7 provide the parts outside the CDR3, is EAGVAQSPRYKIIEKRQSVAFWCNPISGHATLYWYQQILGQGPKLLIQFQNNGVVDDSQLPKDRFSAERLKGVDSTLKIQPAKLEDSAVYLCASSLSGAPPYEQYFGPGTRLTVT.

The rearrangement links TRBV7-2 to TRBJ1-5; D is perhaps TRBD1 (5 bases). From germline, CDR1 is SGHTA and CDR2 FQGNSA. Trimming removed 1 base from V and 7 bases from J, with 11 bases in between. The CDR3 totals 14 residues. The DNA for the CDR3 is TGTGCCAGCAGCTTAGTAGGGGAAGGGCAGCCCCAGCATTTT. Encoded protein: CASSLVGEGQPQHF.

This chain links TRBV6-5 with TRBJ2-2; D is undetermined. V dropped 5 bases and J dropped 1 base, with 2 bases sitting between them. The germline gives CDR1 MNHEY, CDR2 SVGAGI. This CDR3 has 12 residues. CDR3: CASSQNTGELFF. CDR3 DNA sequence: TGTGCCAGCAGTCAGAACACCGGGGAGCTGTTTTTT.

Only one count was recorded for this clone. This chain joins TRBV7-8 and TRBJ1-1; TRBD1 aligns across 7 bases. Germline CDR1 is SGHVS and CDR2 is FQNEAQ. Unmatched junction bases numbered 1, after V lost 2 bases and J lost 1 base. The CDR3 spans 14 residues. The CDR3: CASSLTGANTEAFF. For the CDR3, the DNA is TGTGCCAGCAGCTTAACAGGGGCGAACACTGAAGCTTTCTTT. Full variable domain (rest looked up from reference TRBV7-8 and TRBJ1-1): GAGVSQSPRYKVAKRGQDVALRCDPISGHVSLFWYQQALGQGPEFLTYFQNEAQLDKSGLPSDRFFAERPEGSVSTLKIQRTQQEDSAVYLCASSLTGANTEAFFGQGTRLTVV.

The CDR3 reads CASRGTGTGVGYTF. The CDR3 DNA follows: TGTGCCAGCAGGGGGACCGGGACAGGGGTTGGCTACACCTTC. The chain has TRBV27 and TRBJ1-2, with 10 bases that match TRBD1. The V gene end was trimmed by 6 bases and the J gene end by 7 bases; junction bases not matched to a gene: 8. Germline CDR1 reads MNHEY; CDR2 reads SMNVEV (reference sequence). The CDR3 length is 14 residues.

This clone came up a few times. The J gene is TRBJ2-7, the V gene TRBV7-3; the match to TRBD1 covers 9 bases. Germline CDR1 and CDR2: SGHTA and FQGTGA. The trim removed 5 bases at V and 7 bases at J, leaving 12 bases unmatched. This CDR3 is 15 amino acids long. Here the CDR3 DNA reads TGTGCCAGCAGCACACCGGGACAGGGAGGAGGGGAGCAGTACTTC. Protein product: CASSTPGQGGGEQYF. The full variable domain, rest sourced from reference TRBV7-3 and TRBJ2-7, is GAGVSQTPSNKVTEKGKYVELRCDPISGHTALYWYRQSLGQGPEFLIYFQGTGAADDSGLPNDRFFAVRPEGSVSTLKIQRTERGDSAVYLCASSTPGQGGGEQYFGPGTRLTVT.

The chain carries TRBV10-3 and TRBJ2-7; unclear D gene. The CDR3 length is 11 residues. CDR1 is ENHRY, CDR2 SYGVKD, per germline. V lost 2 bases, J lost 3 bases, and 2 bases lay in between. The CDR3 reads CAISENYEQYF. The DNA for the CDR3 is TGTGCCATCAGTGAGAACTACGAGCAGTACTTC.

The chain employs TRBV9 and TRBJ1-2; no clear D gene. The V and J ends lost 0 bases and 7 bases respectively, with 7 bases between them. CDR3 length: 12 residues. Germline assignment: CDR1 SGDLS and CDR2 YYNGEE. CDR3 in amino acids: CASSVVEGGYTF. CDR3 in DNA: TGTGCCAGCAGCGTAGTCGAGGGTGGCTACACCTTC.

J is TRBJ1-1 and V is TRBV9, with 10 bases fitting TRBD1. Germline CDR1 reads SGDLS; CDR2 reads YYNGEE. The CDR3 is 18 amino acids. V lost 4 bases, J lost 2 bases, and 14 bases stayed unmatched. The CDR3 protein is CASSLTRDRGDFNTEAFF. The CDR3 region has the DNA TGTGCCAGCAGCTTAACCCGGGACAGGGGCGACTTTAACACTGAAGCTTTCTTT.

The V gene is TRBV25-1, the J gene TRBJ2-7; D gene ambiguous. V lost 9 bases to trimming and J lost 6 bases, with 15 bases between them. Germline V gene data show CDR1 as MGHDK and CDR2 as SYGVNS. This CDR3 contains 12 residues. CDR3 protein: CASSTNRGEQYF. The CDR3 DNA reads TGTGCCAGTAGCACAAACCGCGGCGAGCAGTACTTC.

The V call is TRBV29-1, the J call TRBJ1-4; perhaps TRBD1 as D (6 bases). V was pared by 3 bases and J by 8 bases, with 19 bases between. From germline, CDR1 is SQVTM and CDR2 ANQGSEA. The CDR3 extends over 15 amino acids. The CDR3 sequence: CSVDGVTGQKEKLFF. In DNA, the CDR3 is TGCAGCGTTGACGGAGTAACAGGGCAAAAGGAAAAACTGTTTTTT.

The chain joins TRBV2 to TRBJ1-4, with D uncertain. The CDR3 sequence is 13 residues long. Per germline, CDR1 SNHLY and CDR2 FYNNEI. Trimming took off 10 bases at V and 7 bases at J, with 16 bases between the two ends. The CDR3 reads CATSPGDSEKLFF. As DNA, the CDR3 is TGTGCCACCAGCCCCGGAGATTCTGAAAAACTGTTTTTT.